This TCR beta chain emerged from a study of blood T cell repertoires in COVID-19. On the study more broadly: Sites in the United States, Italy and Spain provided acute and convalescent COVID-19 samples. In each case, the material was cDNA or gDNA derived from T cells, B-cell-depleted T cells, or PBMCs.

Original processing notes: Estimated nucleated cell counts came from reference gene primer amplification. Here immunoSEQ multiplex PCR was the method, and the copy in TCRdb shows in-frame clones only, minus some. V and J calls and clone size are given by that table; D and trimming were obtained from the DNA. The sample has about 120,000 clones, roughly 81% seen once. Trimming removed 6 bases from V and 7 bases from J; junction bases left unmatched: 5. Germline V gene sequence: CDR1 LNHDA, CDR2 SQIVND (reference sequence). The CDR3 has 13 residues. This clone has just a few counts. What was sequenced was peripheral blood. The chain carries TRBV19 and TRBJ1-3; 8 bases line up with TRBD1. The receptor was derived from a human donor in a cohort sampled during active COVID-19. The CDR3 region is CASRMTGANTIYF. Here the CDR3 DNA reads TGTGCCAGTAGGATGACAGGGGCGAACACCATATATTTT.